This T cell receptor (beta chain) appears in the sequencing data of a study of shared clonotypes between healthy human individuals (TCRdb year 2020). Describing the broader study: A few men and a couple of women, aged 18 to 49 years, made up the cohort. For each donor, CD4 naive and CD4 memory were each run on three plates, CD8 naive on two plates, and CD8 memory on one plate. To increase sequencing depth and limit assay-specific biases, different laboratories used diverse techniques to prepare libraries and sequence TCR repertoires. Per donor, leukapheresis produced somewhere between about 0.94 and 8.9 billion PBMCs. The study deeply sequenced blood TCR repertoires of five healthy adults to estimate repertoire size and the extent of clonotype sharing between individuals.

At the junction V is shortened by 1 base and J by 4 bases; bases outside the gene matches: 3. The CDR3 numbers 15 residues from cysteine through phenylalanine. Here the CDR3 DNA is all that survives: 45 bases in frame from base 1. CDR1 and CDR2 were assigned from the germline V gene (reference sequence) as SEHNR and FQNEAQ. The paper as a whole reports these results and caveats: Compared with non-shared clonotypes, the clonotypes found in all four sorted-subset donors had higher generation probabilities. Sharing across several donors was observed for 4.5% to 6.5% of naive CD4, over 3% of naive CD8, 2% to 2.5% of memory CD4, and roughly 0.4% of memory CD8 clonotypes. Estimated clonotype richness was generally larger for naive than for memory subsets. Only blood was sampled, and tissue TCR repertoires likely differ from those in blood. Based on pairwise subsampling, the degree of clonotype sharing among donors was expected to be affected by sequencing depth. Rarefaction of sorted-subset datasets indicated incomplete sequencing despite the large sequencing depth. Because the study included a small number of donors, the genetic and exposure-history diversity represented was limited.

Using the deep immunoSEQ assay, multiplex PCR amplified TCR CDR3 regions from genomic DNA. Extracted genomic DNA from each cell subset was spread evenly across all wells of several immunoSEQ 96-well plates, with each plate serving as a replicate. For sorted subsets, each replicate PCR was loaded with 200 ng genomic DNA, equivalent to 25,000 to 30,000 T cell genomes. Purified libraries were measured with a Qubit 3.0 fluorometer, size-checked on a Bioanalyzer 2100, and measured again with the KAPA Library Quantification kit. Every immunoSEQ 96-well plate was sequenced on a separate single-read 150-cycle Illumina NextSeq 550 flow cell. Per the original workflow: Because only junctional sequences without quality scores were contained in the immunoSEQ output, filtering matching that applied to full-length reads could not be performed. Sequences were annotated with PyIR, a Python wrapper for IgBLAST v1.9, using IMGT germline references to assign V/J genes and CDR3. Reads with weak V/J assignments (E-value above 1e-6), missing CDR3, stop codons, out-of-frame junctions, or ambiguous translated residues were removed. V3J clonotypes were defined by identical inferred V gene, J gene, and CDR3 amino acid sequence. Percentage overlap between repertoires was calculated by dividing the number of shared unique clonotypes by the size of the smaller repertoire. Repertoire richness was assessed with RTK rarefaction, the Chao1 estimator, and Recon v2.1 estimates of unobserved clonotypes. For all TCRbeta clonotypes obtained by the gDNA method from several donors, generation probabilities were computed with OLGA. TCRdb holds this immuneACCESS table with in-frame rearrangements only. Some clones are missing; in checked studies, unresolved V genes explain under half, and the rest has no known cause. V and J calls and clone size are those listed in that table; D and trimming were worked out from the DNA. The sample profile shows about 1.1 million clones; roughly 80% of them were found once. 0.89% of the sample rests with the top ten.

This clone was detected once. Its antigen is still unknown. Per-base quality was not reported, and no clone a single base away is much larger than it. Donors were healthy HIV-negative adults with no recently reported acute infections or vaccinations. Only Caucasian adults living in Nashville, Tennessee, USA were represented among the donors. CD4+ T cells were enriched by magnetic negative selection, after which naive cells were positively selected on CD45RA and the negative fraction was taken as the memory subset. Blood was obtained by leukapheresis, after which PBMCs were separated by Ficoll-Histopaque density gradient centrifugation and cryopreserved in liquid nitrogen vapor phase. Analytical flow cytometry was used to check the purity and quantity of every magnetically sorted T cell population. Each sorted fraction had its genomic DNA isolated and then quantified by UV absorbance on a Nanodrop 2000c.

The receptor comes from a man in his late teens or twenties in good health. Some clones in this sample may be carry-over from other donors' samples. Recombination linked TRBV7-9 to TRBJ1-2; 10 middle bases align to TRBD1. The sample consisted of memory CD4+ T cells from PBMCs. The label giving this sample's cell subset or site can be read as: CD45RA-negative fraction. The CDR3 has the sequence CASSLGQGAFYGYTF. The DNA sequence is TGTGCCAGCAGCTTAGGACAGGGGGCGTTCTATGGCTACACCTTC.